The 31 T cell receptor beta chains presented below share a single source sample, sequenced in a study of blood T cells in healthy people across ages. Alongside a J-beta primer mix, a sample-barcoded 5' primer served in a second PCR lasting roughly 7 to 11 cycles. MiXCR, run by TCRdb on the 5' RACE reads, gives a single entry per CDR3 protein. The data contain 800,000 to 950,000 distinct CDR3 sequences, approximately 35% of them singletons. Sequences were obtained from blood. All receptors derive from a man aged 18 to 29 in good health.

The count of this clonotype is one. This rearrangement joins TRBV7-2 to TRBJ2-1; the D is unclear. Trimming shortened V by 7 bases and J by 10 bases, and 23 bases separated the two germline ends. From germline, CDR1 is SGHTA and CDR2 FQGNSA. The CDR3 totals 15 residues. CDR3 nucleotides: TGTGCCAGCACAGAAGTACCAGGCTTATCCTACGAGCAGTTCTTC. It translates to CASTEVPGLSYEQFF.

This clonotype was seen a handful of times. The V and J genes are TRBV2 and TRBJ1-5, with D possibly TRBD1 on 5 matching bases. Trimming cost V 1 base and J 6 bases, with 7 bases left between them. Germline CDR1 and CDR2: SNHLY and FYNNEI. The CDR3 has 13 amino acids. CDR3 coding DNA: TGTGCCAGCAGTGAAGGGAGGGGTCAGCCCCAGCATTTT. Translation: CASSEGRGQPQHF. The full variable domain, with the rest looked up from reference TRBV2 and TRBJ1-5, is EPEVTQTPSHQVTQMGQEVILRCVPISNHLYFYWYRQILGQKVEFLVSFYNNEISEKSEIFDDQFSVERPDGSNFTLKIRSTKLEDSAMYFCASSEGRGQPQHFGDGTRLSIL.

This clonotype was detected only a few times. The chain's CDR3 is CASSRQQLNTEAFF. Written as DNA, the CDR3 is TGTGCCAGCAGCAGACAGCAATTGAACACTGAAGCTTTCTTT. The chain links TRBV6-2 or TRBV6-3 to TRBJ1-1; a weak D match, TRBD1 (5 bases). This CDR3 comprises 14 residues. Trimming took off 6 bases at V and 0 bases at J, with 11 bases between the two ends. In germline, CDR1 is MNHEY, CDR2 SVGEGT.

This clonotype has just a few counts. The gene calls are TRBV7-2 and TRBJ1-1; a weak D match, TRBD1 (6 bases). V dropped 4 bases and J dropped 5 bases, with 14 bases sitting between them. This CDR3 is built from 14 residues. Germline V gives CDR1 SGHTA, CDR2 FQGNSA. The CDR3 is CASSYASQGTEAFF. CDR3 nucleotides: TGTGCCAGCAGCTACGCCTCACAGGGTACTGAAGCTTTCTTT.

DNA for the CDR3: TGTGCCAGCAGTCTAGCCCAGGGGAGCGCTGGCTACACCTTC. It translates to CASSLAQGSAGYTF. This rearrangement joins TRBV27 to TRBJ1-2; perhaps TRBD1 as D (6 bases). V dropped 5 bases and J dropped 7 bases, with 17 bases sitting between them. The germline CDR1 and CDR2 sequences are MNHEY and SMNVEV (reference sequence). CDR3 size: 14 residues.

The chain couples TRBV3-1 to TRBJ1-5; a weak D match, TRBD1 (5 bases). Trimming stripped 3 bases from V and 7 bases from J, with 10 bases between. Looked up from germline, CDR1 is LGHDT and CDR2 is YNNKEL (reference sequence). The CDR3 covers 13 residues. CDR3 bases: TGTGCCAGCAGCCACACACAGGCCCAGCCCCAGCATTTT. Encoded protein: CASSHTQAQPQHF.

In the case of this clonotype: A junction boundary mismatches the germline segment, possibly from a read error. V and J are TRBV20-1 and TRBJ2-7; D gene uncertain. Per germline, CDR1 DFQATT and CDR2 SNEGSKA (reference sequence). This CDR3 spans 11 amino acids. CDR3 sequence: CGASTTREQYF. The CDR3 nucleotides read TGCGGTGCATCCACGACGAGGGAGCAGTACTTC.

The J gene is TRBJ1-6, the V gene TRBV20-1; 9 nucleotides align to TRBD1. Per germline, CDR1 DFQATT and CDR2 SNEGSKA (reference sequence). The length of the CDR3 is 18 residues. V lost 2 bases to trimming and J lost 9 bases; unmatched junction nucleotides: 17. The CDR3 loop is CSARNPRGQGRSSSPLHF. Here the CDR3 DNA reads TGCAGTGCTAGAAACCCACGAGGACAGGGGCGGTCATCTTCACCCCTCCACTTT.

This clonotype was detected only a few times. A clone one base away is much larger, so this may be a read error. V is TRBV7-3 and J is TRBJ2-7, with TRBD2 matching 11 bases. This CDR3 has 15 residues. Germline CDR1 SGHTA, CDR2 FQGTGA. With 6 bases clipped from V and 7 bases from J, the junction kept 11 bases outside the gene matches. This CDR3 is CASSPSGGPYNEQYF. In DNA form, the CDR3 reads TGTGCCAGCAGTCCTAGCGGGGGGCCCTACAATGAGCAGTACTTC.

Many counts were recorded for this clonotype. The chain recombines TRBV5-6 with TRBJ2-1; D may correspond to TRBD1 or TRBD2 (5 bases each). CDR1 and CDR2 from the germline V gene are SGHDT and YYEEEE. V was cut by 0 bases and J by 4 bases, with 14 bases left in between. The CDR3 runs 16 residues. CDR3 amino acids: CASSLEGRVSYNEQFF. CDR3 sequence (DNA): TGTGCCAGCAGCTTGGAGGGGAGAGTTTCTTACAATGAGCAGTTCTTC. The variable domain in full, with the rest retrieved from reference TRBV5-6 and TRBJ2-1, is DAGVTQSPTHLIKTRGQQVTLRCSPKSGHDTVSWYQQALGQGPQFIFQYYEEEERQRGNFPDRFSGHQFPNYSSELNVNALLLGDSALYLCASSLEGRVSYNEQFFGPGTRLTVL.

This clonotype was picked up a small number of times. The chain is built from TRBV12-3 or TRBV12-4 and TRBJ2-7; 13 nucleotides line up with TRBD2. J gave up 7 bases and V 5 bases, and 8 bases lay outside the gene matches. This CDR3 is 15 amino acids long. The CDR3 coding sequence is TGTGCCAGCAGTGTTACTAGCGGGGGGGCTCATGAGCAGTACTTC. Translation: CASSVTSGGAHEQYF.

This clonotype was seen only a few times. The chain uses TRBV7-2 and TRBJ2-7, with D tentatively TRBD1 or TRBD2 (5 bases each). There are 14 residues in the CDR3. Trimming removed 4 bases at V and 4 bases at J, with 14 bases between. Germline CDR1 SGHTA, CDR2 FQGNSA. This CDR3 is CASSSPGRWYEQYF. CDR3 in DNA: TGTGCCAGCAGCTCCCCGGGACGGTGGTACGAGCAGTACTTC.

On this clonotype itself: A clone one base away is much larger, so this may be a read error. The chain joins TRBV10-3 to TRBJ2-3, with unresolved D. Germline-derived CDR1 and CDR2 are ENHRY and SYGVKD. The CDR3 totals 13 residues. With 11 bases removed from V and 4 bases from J, the gap between germline ends came to 16 bases. CDR3 coding DNA: TGTGCCGTCCGAAGAGACGGGTCAGATACGCAGTATTTT. It yields the protein CAVRRDGSDTQYF.

The chain has TRBV12-3 or TRBV12-4 and TRBJ1-4; tentatively, D is TRBD1 (5 bases). V shed 6 bases and J shed 0 bases, with 14 bases lying between them. The CDR3 runs to 16 residues. CDR3 in DNA: TGTGCCAGCAGCTTCCGGACAACTTCAACTAATGAAAAACTGTTTTTT. Encoded protein: CASSFRTTSTNEKLFF.

The J gene is TRBJ2-7, the V gene TRBV6-5, with 8 positions matching TRBD1. The CDR3 runs to 15 residues. CDR1 is MNHEY and CDR2 is SVGAGI in the germline V gene. J was trimmed by 5 bases and V by 2 bases; bases with no gene match: 8. The CDR3 protein is CASSYRAGGIHEQYF. In DNA, the CDR3 is TGTGCCAGCAGTTACCGGGCAGGGGGCATCCACGAGCAGTACTTC.

This clonotype has only one observation. This chain uses TRBV10-3 with TRBJ2-1; the D gene is possibly TRBD2 (5 bases). The CDR3 contains 14 residues. CDR1 ENHRY and CDR2 SYGVKD come from the germline V gene. Trimming removed 4 bases at V and 7 bases at J, with 14 bases between. The CDR3 DNA sequence: TGTGCCATCAGTGGAGGGATTATTAAGAATGAGCAGTTCTTC. Its translation is CAISGGIIKNEQFF.

This clonotype appeared many times. At one boundary the junction diverges from the germline segment, which might be a read error. The genes are TRBV5-1 and TRBJ2-3; D not certain. The CDR3 is 13 residues long. CDR1 is SGHRS, CDR2 YFSETQ, per germline. As DNA, the CDR3 is TGTGCCAGCAGTTTACAGAGCACAGATACGCAGTATTTT. Protein sequence: CASSLQSTDTQYF. The full variable domain, in which reference TRBV5-1 and TRBJ2-3 provide the parts outside the CDR3, is KAGVTQTPRYLIKTRGQQVTLSCSPISGHRSVSWYQQTPGQGLQFLFEYFSETQRNKGNFPGRFSGRQFSNSRSEMNVSTLELGDSALYLCASSLQSTDTQYFGPGTRLTVL.

The chain carries TRBV5-1 and TRBJ2-5; D may be TRBD2 (6 bases). Trimming removed 3 bases from V and 3 bases from J, with 9 bases in between. Germline V gene lookup returns CDR1 SGHRS and CDR2 YFSETQ. The CDR3 has 13 amino acids. This CDR3 is CASSSPGEETQYF. CDR3 nucleotides: TGCGCCAGCAGCTCCCCGGGGGAAGAGACCCAGTACTTC.

The count of this clonotype is one. A read error may account for a junction end that differs from germline. V and J are TRBV12-3 or TRBV12-4 and TRBJ1-5, with D tentatively TRBD1 (6 bases). There are 13 residues in the CDR3. The CDR3 DNA is TGTGTCAGCATCCCGGGGGCGGGTCAGCCCCAGCATTTT. Translation gives CVSIPGAGQPQHF.

The CDR3 nucleotides read TGTGCCAGCAGTTTATCGGAACAGGGTGGGCGGTACTTC. Amino acids: CASSLSEQGGRYF. The V and J genes are TRBV27 and TRBJ2-7; TRBD1 is a possible D gene (6 bases). Germline lookup yields CDR1 MNHEY and CDR2 SMNVEV (reference sequence). The length of the CDR3 is 13 residues. Trimming cost V 0 bases and J 12 bases, with 15 bases left between them.

Concerning this clonotype itself: This may be a read error: a much more frequent sequence differs by one nucleotide. The chain has TRBV30 and TRBJ1-2; no reliable D call. The germline V gene encodes CDR1 GTSNPN and CDR2 SVGIG (reference sequence). The CDR3 is made up of 12 amino acids. The CDR3 loop is CAGSVLDYGYTF. As DNA, the CDR3 is TGTGCCGGGAGTGTACTCGACTATGGCTACACCTTC.

This chain joins TRBV4-3 and TRBJ2-3; 14 positions match TRBD2. V was pared by 4 bases and J by 5 bases, with 5 bases of the junction left unmatched. CDR1 and CDR2 from the germline V gene are LGHNA and YSLEER. The CDR3 is 16 amino acids. CDR3 bases: TGCGCCAGCAGCCCAGGGACTAGCGGGGGACTAGATACGCAGTATTTT. It specifies CASSPGTSGGLDTQYF.

This clonotype was detected only once. The J gene is TRBJ2-2, the V gene TRBV6-6; 9 bases align to TRBD1. With 3 bases clipped from V and 3 bases from J, the junction kept 2 bases outside the gene matches. Per the germline V gene, CDR1 is MNHNY and CDR2 is SVGAGI (reference sequence). CDR3 length: 15 residues. Here the CDR3 DNA reads TGTGCCAGCAGTTATGACAGGGGGTACACCGGGGAGCTGTTTTTT. This encodes CASSYDRGYTGELFF.

This clonotype was seen repeatedly, ten times or more. V and J are TRBV7-2 and TRBJ1-5; D gene uncertain. CDR3 length: 13 residues. V gave up 3 bases and J gave up 4 bases, with 7 bases separating them. Germline V gives CDR1 SGHTA, CDR2 FQGNSA. The CDR3: CASSLGLNQPQHF. Written as DNA, the CDR3 is TGTGCCAGCAGCTTGGGCTTGAATCAGCCCCAGCATTTT.

On this clonotype: Compared with germline, one end of the junction differs, possibly owing to a read error. The chain couples TRBV20-1 to TRBJ2-7, with D possibly being TRBD2 (5 bases). The CDR3 runs 14 residues. Germline CDR1 is DFQATT and CDR2 is SNEGSKA (reference sequence). The CDR3 loop is CSTSSSRPSNEQYF. The CDR3 coding sequence is TGCAGTACTAGTTCTAGCCGGCCTTCCAATGAGCAGTACTTC.

The chain recombines TRBV4-1 with TRBJ2-7; D not resolved. Trimming took off 4 bases at V and 3 bases at J, with 10 bases between the two ends. CDR3 length equals 13 residues. Germline loops: CDR1 MGHRA, CDR2 YSYEKL. The CDR3 loop reads CASSRRPDYEQYF. CDR3 sequence (DNA): TGCGCCAGCAGCCGACGACCCGACTACGAGCAGTACTTC.

The chain carries TRBV5-1 and TRBJ2-1, with TRBD2 as a possible D gene (6 bases). V lost 4 bases and J 6 bases, leaving 14 bases between the germline ends. Germline CDR1 SGHRS, CDR2 YFSETQ. The CDR3 sequence is 14 residues long. CDR3 protein: CASSPGRGGNEQFF. CDR3 sequence (DNA): TGCGCCAGCAGCCCAGGACGGGGAGGCAATGAGCAGTTCTTC.

The chain recombines TRBV12-3 or TRBV12-4 with TRBJ2-2; no reliable D call. The CDR3 contains 13 residues. Between the trimmed V and J ends, which lost 6 bases and 8 bases, there was a span of 13 bases. The CDR3 nucleotides read TGTGCCAGCAGCGCCTATAAGGGAGGGGAGCTGTTTTTT. It codes for CASSAYKGGELFF.

The chain combines TRBV25-1 with TRBJ2-1; 8 bases align to TRBD1. Looked up from germline, CDR1 is MGHDK and CDR2 is SYGVNS. The CDR3 is 13 residues long. The V segment lost 8 bases and the J segment 4 bases; nucleotides outside the gene matches: 4. The CDR3 reads CASRTGTYNEQFF. CDR3 nucleotides: TGTGCCAGCCGGACAGGGACTTACAATGAGCAGTTCTTC.

This clonotype was counted ten times or more. The chain uses TRBV12-3 or TRBV12-4 and TRBJ2-5, with 7 bases matching TRBD1. The CDR3 totals 15 residues. Germline trimming cut 7 bases from V and 1 base from J; bases unmatched to any gene: 9. In nucleotides, the CDR3 is TGTGCCAGCACCCTGATGGGACAGCTCCAAGAGACCCAGTACTTC. Encoded protein: CASTLMGQLQETQYF.

This clonotype was picked up a small number of times. The rearrangement links TRBV5-1 to TRBJ1-2; TRBD1 matches at 9 bases. V trimming: 0 bases; J trimming: 2 bases; junction bases outside the gene matches: 5. In germline, CDR1 is SGHRS, CDR2 YFSETQ. This CDR3 contains 16 residues. For the CDR3, the DNA is TGCGCCAGCAGCTTGGATGGGACAGGGAACAACTATGGCTACACCTTC. Its translation: CASSLDGTGNNYGYTF.